These 12 T cell receptor beta chains were all obtained from the same sample, sequenced in a study of beta chain features in type 1 diabetes. Since all of the isolated RNA was reverse transcribed, expressed TCRB transcripts were what got sequenced. Some clones are missing from TCRdb's copy, which holds only in-frame ones; the method was immunoSEQ multiplex PCR. Of under 300,000 clones in the sample, roughly 30% are singletons; the top ten hold roughly 4%. Sequences were obtained from central memory CD4+ T cells from blood. These TCRs come from a man aged 25-45 years in good health.

This clone was found a few times. The chain employs TRBV29-1 and TRBJ2-7; the D call may be TRBD1 or TRBD2 (5 bases each). In germline, CDR1 is SQVTM, CDR2 ANQGSEA. The CDR3 totals 12 residues. V was cut by 5 bases and J by 6 bases, with 14 bases left in between. CDR3 coding DNA: TGCAGCGTTAGGAAGGCAGGGAGCGAGCAGTACTTC. Its translation is CSVRKAGSEQYF.

The rearrangement joins TRBV6-6 to TRBJ2-2; D not certain. This CDR3 spans 13 amino acids. The V end lost 5 bases, the J end lost 1 base, and 5 bases lay between the germline ends. Germline assignment: CDR1 MNHNY and CDR2 SVGAGI (reference sequence). CDR3 region: CASSPGNTGELFF. CDR3 coding DNA: TGTGCCAGCAGTCCCGGGAACACCGGGGAGCTGTTTTTT.

This clone was recorded once. V is TRBV12-5 and J is TRBJ2-3; D not certain. V shed 3 bases and J shed 2 bases, with 9 bases lying between them. This CDR3 has 14 amino acids. Germline V gene sequence: CDR1 LGHNT, CDR2 FRNRAP. The chain's CDR3 is CASGFGSITDTQYF. CDR3 DNA sequence: TGTGCTAGTGGTTTTGGTAGCATCACAGATACGCAGTATTTT.

This clone has more than one count but fewer than ten. The CDR3 coding sequence is TGTGCCAGCAGCTCCTATCTTACAGGGGCAGATACGCAGTATTTT. Its protein is CASSSYLTGADTQYF. This chain joins TRBV7-2 and TRBJ2-3; TRBD1 matches 7 bases. The CDR3 runs to 15 residues. Germline lookup yields CDR1 SGHTA and CDR2 FQGNSA. J gave up 4 bases and V 4 bases, and 8 bases lay outside the gene matches.

This chain connects TRBV4-3 to TRBJ2-1, with TRBD2 matching over 14 bases. Germline values: CDR1 LGHNA, CDR2 YSLEER. V lost 4 bases, J lost 7 bases, and 9 bases stayed unmatched. This CDR3 comprises 17 residues. CDR3 sequence (DNA): TGCGCCAGCAGCCTCAACCCCGGGACTAGCGGGAGAAATGAGCAGTTCTTC. Translating gives CASSLNPGTSGRNEQFF.

The gene calls are TRBV27 and TRBJ1-1; perhaps TRBD1 as D (5 bases). The CDR3 runs to 11 residues. With 6 bases removed from V and 6 bases from J, the gap between germline ends came to 8 bases. Germline values: CDR1 MNHEY, CDR2 SMNVEV (reference sequence). CDR3 residues: CASRGRAEAFF. CDR3 in DNA: TGTGCCAGCAGGGGACGGGCTGAAGCTTTCTTT.

This clone came up many times. The chain uses TRBV29-1 and TRBJ2-1, with 7 bases identical to TRBD2. With 0 bases clipped from V and 4 bases from J, the junction kept 15 bases outside the gene matches. The CDR3 is 18 residues long. The germline V gene encodes CDR1 SQVTM and CDR2 ANQGSEA. The CDR3 nucleotides read TGCAGCGTTGAAGATAGAGGAGCGGGAAGGCTCCCTTACAATGAGCAGTTCTTC. This translates into CSVEDRGAGRLPYNEQFF.

This clone was observed a handful of times. The genes are TRBV6-5 and TRBJ2-7; D is possibly TRBD1 (6 bases). Per the germline V gene, CDR1 is MNHEY and CDR2 is SVGAGI. The V end lost 6 bases, the J end lost 3 bases, and 15 bases lay between the germline ends. The length of the CDR3 is 14 residues. The CDR3 sequence: CASSLSGTSYEQYF. The CDR3 DNA reads TGTGCCAGCAGCCTCTCGGGGACAAGCTACGAGCAGTACTTC.

This clone was seen at least ten times. The gene calls are TRBV7-2 and TRBJ2-4, with a possible D match to TRBD2 (6 bases). Germline CDR1 reads SGHTA; CDR2 reads FQGNSA. The CDR3 is 14 residues long. Trimming removed 8 bases at V and 0 bases at J, with 11 bases between. The CDR3 sequence is CASAGGLAKNIQYF. As DNA, the CDR3 is TGTGCCAGCGCCGGGGGACTAGCCAAAAACATTCAGTACTTC.

This clone was seen repeatedly, ten times or more. The chain has TRBV29-1 and TRBJ2-5; D not certain. Trimming removed 8 bases at V and 3 bases at J, with 16 bases between. Germline assignment: CDR1 SQVTM and CDR2 ANQGSEA. CDR3 length: 13 residues. In DNA form, the CDR3 reads TGCAGCCTACACGAATTATCTAAAGAGACCCAGTACTTC. It is translated as CSLHELSKETQYF.

This clone was picked up a small number of times. The V gene is TRBV19, the J gene TRBJ2-1; 9 nucleotides match TRBD1. V lost 6 bases to trimming and J lost 3 bases; unmatched junction nucleotides: 6. CDR1 LNHDA and CDR2 SQIVND come from the germline V gene (reference sequence). This CDR3 spans 15 amino acids. The DNA for the CDR3 is TGTGCCAGTAGGAGGGACAGGGAAAACTACAATGAGCAGTTCTTC. This sequence encodes CASRRDRENYNEQFF.

The chain has TRBV2 and TRBJ2-7; D gene ambiguous. Looked up from germline, CDR1 is SNHLY and CDR2 is FYNNEI. The CDR3 length is 12 residues. Trimming shortened V by 10 bases and J by 1 base, and 11 bases separated the two germline ends. CDR3 residues: CATRTVSYEQYF. CDR3 nucleotide sequence: TGTGCCACCCGGACGGTTTCCTACGAGCAGTACTTC.